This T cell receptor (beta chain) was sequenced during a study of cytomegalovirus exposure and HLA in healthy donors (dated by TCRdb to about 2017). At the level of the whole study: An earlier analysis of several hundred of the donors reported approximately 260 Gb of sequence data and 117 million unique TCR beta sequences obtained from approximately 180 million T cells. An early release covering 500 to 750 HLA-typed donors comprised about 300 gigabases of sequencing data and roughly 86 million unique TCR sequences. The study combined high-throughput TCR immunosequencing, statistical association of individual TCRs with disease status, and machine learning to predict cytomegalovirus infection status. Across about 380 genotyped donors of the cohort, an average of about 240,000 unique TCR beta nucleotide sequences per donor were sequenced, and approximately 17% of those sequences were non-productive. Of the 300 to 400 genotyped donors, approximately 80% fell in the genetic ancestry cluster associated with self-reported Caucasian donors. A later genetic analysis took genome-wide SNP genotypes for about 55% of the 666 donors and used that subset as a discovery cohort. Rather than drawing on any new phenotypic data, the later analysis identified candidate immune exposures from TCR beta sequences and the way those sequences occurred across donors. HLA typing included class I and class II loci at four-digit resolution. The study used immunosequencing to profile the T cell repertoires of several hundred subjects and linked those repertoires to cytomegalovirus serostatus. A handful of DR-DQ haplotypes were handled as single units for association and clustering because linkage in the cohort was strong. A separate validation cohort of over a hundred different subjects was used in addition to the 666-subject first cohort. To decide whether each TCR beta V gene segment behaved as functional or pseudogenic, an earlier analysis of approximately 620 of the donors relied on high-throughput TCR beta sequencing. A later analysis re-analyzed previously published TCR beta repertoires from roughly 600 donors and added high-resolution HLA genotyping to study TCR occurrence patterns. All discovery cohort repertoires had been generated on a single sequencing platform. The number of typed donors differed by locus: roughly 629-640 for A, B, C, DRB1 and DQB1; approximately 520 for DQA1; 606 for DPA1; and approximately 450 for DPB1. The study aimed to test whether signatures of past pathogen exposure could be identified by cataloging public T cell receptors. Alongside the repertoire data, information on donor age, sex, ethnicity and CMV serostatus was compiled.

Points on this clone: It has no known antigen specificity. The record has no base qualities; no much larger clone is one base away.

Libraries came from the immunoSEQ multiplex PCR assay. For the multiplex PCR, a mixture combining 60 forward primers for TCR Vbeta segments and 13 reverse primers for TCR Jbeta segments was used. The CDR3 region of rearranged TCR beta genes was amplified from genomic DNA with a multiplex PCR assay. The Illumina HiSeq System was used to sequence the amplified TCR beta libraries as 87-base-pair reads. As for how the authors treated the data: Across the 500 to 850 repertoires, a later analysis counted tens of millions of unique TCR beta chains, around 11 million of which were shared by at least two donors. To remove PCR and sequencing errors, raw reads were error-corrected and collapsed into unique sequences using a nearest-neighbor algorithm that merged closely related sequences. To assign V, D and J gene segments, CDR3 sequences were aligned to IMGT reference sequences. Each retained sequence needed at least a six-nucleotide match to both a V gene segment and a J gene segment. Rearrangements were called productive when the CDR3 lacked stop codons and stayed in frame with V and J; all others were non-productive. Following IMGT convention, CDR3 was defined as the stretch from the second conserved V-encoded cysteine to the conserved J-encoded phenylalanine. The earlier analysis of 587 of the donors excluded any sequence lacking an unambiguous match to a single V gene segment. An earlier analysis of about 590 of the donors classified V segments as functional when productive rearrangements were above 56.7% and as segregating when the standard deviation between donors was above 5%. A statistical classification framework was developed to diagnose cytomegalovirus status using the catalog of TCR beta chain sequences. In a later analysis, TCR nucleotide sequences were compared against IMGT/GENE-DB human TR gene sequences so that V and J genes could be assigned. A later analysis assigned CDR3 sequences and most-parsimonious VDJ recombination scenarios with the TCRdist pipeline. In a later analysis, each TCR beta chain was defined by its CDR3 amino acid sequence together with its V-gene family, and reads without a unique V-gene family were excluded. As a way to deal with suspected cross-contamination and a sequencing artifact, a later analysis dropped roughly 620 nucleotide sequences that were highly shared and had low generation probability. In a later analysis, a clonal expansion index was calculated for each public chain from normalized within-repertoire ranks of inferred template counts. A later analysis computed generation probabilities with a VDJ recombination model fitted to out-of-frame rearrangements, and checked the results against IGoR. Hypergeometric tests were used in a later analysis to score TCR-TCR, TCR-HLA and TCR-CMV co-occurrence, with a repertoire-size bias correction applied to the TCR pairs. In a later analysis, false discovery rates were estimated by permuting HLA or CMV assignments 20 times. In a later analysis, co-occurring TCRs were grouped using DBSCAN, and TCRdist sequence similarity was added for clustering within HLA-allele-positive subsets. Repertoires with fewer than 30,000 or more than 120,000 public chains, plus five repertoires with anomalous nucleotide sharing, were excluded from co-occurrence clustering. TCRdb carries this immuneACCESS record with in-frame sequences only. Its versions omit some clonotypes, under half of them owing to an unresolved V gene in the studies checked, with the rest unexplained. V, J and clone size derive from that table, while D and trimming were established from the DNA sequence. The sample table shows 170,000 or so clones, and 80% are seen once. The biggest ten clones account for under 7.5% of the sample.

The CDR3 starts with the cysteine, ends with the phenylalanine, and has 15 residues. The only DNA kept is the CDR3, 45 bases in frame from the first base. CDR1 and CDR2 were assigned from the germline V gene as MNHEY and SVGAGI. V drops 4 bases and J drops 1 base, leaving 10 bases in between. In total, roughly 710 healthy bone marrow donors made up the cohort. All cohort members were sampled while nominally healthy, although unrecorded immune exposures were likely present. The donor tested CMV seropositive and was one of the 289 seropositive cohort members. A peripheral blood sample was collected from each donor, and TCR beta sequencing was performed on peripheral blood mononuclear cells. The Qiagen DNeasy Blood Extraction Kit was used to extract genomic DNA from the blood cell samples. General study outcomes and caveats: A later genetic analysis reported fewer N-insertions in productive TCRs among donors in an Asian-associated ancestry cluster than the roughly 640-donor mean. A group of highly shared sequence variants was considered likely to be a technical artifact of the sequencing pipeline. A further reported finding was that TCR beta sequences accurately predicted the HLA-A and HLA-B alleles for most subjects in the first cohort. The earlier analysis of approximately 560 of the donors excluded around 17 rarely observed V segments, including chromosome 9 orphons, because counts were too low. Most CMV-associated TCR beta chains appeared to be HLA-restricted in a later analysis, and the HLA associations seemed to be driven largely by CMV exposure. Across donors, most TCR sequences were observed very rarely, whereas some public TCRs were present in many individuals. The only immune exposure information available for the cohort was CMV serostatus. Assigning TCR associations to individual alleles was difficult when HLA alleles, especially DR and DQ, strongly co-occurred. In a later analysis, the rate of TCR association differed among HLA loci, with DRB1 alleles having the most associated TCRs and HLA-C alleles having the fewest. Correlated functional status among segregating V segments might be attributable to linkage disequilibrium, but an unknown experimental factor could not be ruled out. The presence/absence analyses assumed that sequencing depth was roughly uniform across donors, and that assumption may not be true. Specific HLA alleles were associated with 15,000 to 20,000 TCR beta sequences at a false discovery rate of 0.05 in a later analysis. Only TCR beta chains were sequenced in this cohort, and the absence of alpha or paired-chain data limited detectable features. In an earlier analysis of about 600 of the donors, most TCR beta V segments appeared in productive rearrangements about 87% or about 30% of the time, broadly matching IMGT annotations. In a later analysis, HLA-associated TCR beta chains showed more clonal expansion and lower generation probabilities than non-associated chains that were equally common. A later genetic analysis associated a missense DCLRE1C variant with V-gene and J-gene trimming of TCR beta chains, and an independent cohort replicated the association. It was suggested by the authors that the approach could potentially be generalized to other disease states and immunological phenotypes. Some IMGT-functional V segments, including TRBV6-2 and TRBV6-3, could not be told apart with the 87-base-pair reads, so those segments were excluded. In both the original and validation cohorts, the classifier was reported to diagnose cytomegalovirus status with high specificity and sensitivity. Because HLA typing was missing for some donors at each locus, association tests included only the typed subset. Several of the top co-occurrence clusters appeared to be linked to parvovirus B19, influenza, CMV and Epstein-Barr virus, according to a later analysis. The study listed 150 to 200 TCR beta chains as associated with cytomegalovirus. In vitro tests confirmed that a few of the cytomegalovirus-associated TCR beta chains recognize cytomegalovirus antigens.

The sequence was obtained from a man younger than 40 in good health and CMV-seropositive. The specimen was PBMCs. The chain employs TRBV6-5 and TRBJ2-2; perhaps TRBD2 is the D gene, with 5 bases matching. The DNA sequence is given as TGTGCCAGCAGTTCGGCGGGTCTGAACACCGGGGAGCTGTTTTTT. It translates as CASSSAGLNTGELFF.